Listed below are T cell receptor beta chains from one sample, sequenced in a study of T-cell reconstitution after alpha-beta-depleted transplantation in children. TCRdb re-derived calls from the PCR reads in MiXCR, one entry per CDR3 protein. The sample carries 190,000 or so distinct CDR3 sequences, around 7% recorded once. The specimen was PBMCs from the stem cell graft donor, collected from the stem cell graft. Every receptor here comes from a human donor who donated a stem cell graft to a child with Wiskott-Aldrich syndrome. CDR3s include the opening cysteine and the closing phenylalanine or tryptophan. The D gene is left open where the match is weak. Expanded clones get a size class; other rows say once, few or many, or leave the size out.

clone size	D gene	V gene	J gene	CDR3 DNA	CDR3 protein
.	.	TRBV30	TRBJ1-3	TGTGCCTGGGCAGACATAACCTCCTCTGGAAACACCATATATTTT	CAWADITSSGNTIYF
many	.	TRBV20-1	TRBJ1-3	TGCAGTGCCCCCTCTGGAAACACCATATATTTT	CSAPSGNTIYF
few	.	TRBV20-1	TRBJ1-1	TGCAGTGCCCAGGGGAGGGGGACGGGGACTGAAGCTTTCTTT	CSAQGRGTGTEAFF
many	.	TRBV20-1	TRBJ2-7	TGCAGTGCTAGGAAATTATCCTACGAGCAGTACTTC	CSARKLSYEQYF
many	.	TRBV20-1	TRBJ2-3	TGCAGTGCTAGAGATTGGGGCGGGGCGGCAGATACGCAGTATTTT	CSARDWGGAADTQYF
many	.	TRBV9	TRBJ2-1	TGTGCCAGCAGCGTAGGCGGGGACTCTAGGTATAACAATGAGCAGTTCTTC	CASSVGGDSRYNNEQFF
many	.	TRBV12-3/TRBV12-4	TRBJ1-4	TGTGCCAGCACTGCGGGGGGCAATGAAAAACTGTTTTTT	CASTAGGNEKLFF
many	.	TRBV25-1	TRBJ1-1	TGTGCCAGCAGGGGGAACACTGAAGCTTTCTTT	CASRGNTEAFF
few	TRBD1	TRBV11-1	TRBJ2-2	TGTGCCAGCAGCACGGGACAGGGGGCATTTGATTTTTCCGGGGAGCTGTTTTTT	CASSTGQGAFDFSGELFF
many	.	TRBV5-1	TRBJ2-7	TGCGCCAGCAGCTTCCAACCCGGGACTCAAGCCTACGAGCAGTACTTC	CASSFQPGTQAYEQYF
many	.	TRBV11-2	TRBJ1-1	TGTGCCAGCAGCTCCCTATTATGGACTGAAGCTTTCTTT	CASSSLLWTEAFF
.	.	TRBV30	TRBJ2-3	TGTGCCTGGAGTGTGGGGGTCAGCTGGGATACGCAGTATTTT	CAWSVGVSWDTQYF
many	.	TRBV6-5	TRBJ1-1	TGTGCCAGCACCCCAACAAGGGGGGCGAGGGCTGAAGCTTTCTTT	CASTPTRGARAEAFF
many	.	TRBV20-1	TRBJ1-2	TGCAGTGCTAGCGCTGACCTCTATGGCTACACCTTC	CSASADLYGYTF
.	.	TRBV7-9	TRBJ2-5	TGTGCCAGCAGCTTATGGGCCGCAATTATAGCCGGGGAGACCCAGTACTTC	CASSLWAAIIAGETQYF
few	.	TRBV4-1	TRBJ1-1	TGCGCCAGCAGCCAAGAAGGCCAGGGTATGAACACTGAAGCTTTCTTT	CASSQEGQGMNTEAFF
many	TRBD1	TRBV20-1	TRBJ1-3	TGCAGTGCTAGGCGGACAGGGGCCGGAAACACCATATATTTT	CSARRTGAGNTIYF